This T cell receptor beta chain was recovered during a study of shared clonotypes between healthy human individuals. The naive CD8 subset, CD45RO-negative cells positively selected for CCR7, excluded terminally differentiated effector memory CD45RA+ cells. All donors were healthy HIV-negative adults lacking recent acute infections or vaccinations. Repertoires were generated with immunoSEQ multiplex PCR, while TCRdb's copy carries only in-frame clones and drops some. Of 2 million or so clones listed, about 95% are singletons. Turning to this clone: Its antigen remains unknown.

With 5 bases clipped from V and 6 bases from J, the junction kept 8 bases outside the gene matches. The CDR3 is 14 residues long. Germline V gives CDR1 SNHLY, CDR2 FYNNEI. The study, taken as a whole, reports: When compared with the clonotypes that were shared by all four sorted-subset donors, the non-shared clonotypes turned out to have lower generation probabilities.

This clonotype originated in a man younger than 35 in good health. The sample comprised naive CD8+ T cells sorted from blood. This chain connects TRBV2 to TRBJ1-2; 8 bases are a match to TRBD1. The CDR3 nucleotides are TGTGCCAGCAGTCCAGGACAGGGTGGAGATGGCTACACCTTC. Encoded protein: CASSPGQGGDGYTF.